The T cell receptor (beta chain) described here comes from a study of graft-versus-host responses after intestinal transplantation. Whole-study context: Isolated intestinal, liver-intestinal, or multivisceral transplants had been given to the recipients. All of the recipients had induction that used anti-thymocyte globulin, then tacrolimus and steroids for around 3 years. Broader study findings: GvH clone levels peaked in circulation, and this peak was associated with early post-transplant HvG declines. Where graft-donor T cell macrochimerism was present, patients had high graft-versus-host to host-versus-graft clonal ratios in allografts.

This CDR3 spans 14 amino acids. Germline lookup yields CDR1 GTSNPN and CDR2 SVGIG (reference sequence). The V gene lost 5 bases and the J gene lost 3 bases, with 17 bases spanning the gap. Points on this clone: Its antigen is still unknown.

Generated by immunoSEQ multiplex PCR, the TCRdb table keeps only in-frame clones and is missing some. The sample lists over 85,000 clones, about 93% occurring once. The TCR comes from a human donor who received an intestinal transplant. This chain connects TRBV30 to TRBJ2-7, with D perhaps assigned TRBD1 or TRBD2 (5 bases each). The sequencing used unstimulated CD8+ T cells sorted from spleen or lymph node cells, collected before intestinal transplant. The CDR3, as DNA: TGTGCCTGGGGAGGCAGGGCGGGCCACTACGAGCAGTACTTC. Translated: CAWGGRAGHYEQYF. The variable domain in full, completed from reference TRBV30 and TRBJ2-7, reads SQTIHQWPATLVQPVGSPLSLECTVEGTSNPNLYWYRQAAGRGLQLLFYSVGIGQISSEVPQNLSASRPQDRQFILSSKKLLLSDSGFYLCAWGGRAGHYEQYFGPGTRLTVT.